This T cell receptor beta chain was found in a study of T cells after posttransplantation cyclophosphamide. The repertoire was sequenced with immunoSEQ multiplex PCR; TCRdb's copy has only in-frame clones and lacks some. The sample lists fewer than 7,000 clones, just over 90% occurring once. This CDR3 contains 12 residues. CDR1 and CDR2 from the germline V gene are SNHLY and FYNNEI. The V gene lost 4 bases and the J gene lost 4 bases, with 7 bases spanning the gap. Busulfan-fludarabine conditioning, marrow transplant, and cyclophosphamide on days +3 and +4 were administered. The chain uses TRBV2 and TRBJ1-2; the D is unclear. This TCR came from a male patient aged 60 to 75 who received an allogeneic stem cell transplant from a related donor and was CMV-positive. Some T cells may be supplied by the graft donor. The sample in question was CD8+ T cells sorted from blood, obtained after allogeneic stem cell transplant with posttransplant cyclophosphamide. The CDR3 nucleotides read TGTGCCAGCAGTGCGAGCGGCTATGGCTACACCTTC. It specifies CASSASGYGYTF.